The 13 T cell receptor beta chains below were found in one sample sequenced in a study of shared clonotypes between healthy human individuals. Assay: immunoSEQ multiplex PCR; the TCRdb copy retains only in-frame clones and omits some. The sample carries about 1.9 million clones, roughly 93% recorded once. Positive CCR7 selection of CD45RO-negative cells yielded the naive CD8 cells, and terminally differentiated effector memory CD45RA+ cells were excluded. Sequences were obtained from naive CD8+ T cells from PBMCs. The receptors come from a man aged 18 to 29 in good health. Some clones in this sample may be carry-over from other donors' samples.

This sequence joins TRBV7-8 and TRBJ2-1, with 7 bases aligning to TRBD2. The CDR3 runs to 17 residues. Germline V gene data show CDR1 as SGHVS and CDR2 as FQNEAQ. The J segment lost 3 bases and the V segment lost 5 bases, leaving 13 bases of the junction unmatched. The CDR3 DNA sequence: TGTGCCAGCAGCCCGTCGAGCCCCGCTAGCGGCTACAATGAGCAGTTCTTC. Encoded protein: CASSPSSPASGYNEQFF.

The CDR3 region is CASSSRGSEAFF. The CDR3 DNA reads as TGTGCCAGCAGCTCCAGGGGCTCTGAAGCTTTCTTT. The chain joins TRBV28 to TRBJ1-1; the D gene is possibly TRBD1 (6 bases). Germline V lookup: CDR1 MDHEN, CDR2 SYDVKM. CDR3 length equals 12 residues. The ends were cut back, 6 bases at V and 6 bases at J, with 11 bases in the middle. Complete variable domain (other parts from reference TRBV28 and TRBJ1-1): DVKVTQSSRYLVKRTGEKVFLECVQDMDHENMFWYRQDPGLGLRLIYFSYDVKMKEKGDIPEGYSVSREKKERFSLILESASTNQTSMYLCASSSRGSEAFFGQGTRLTVV.

The V gene is TRBV5-6, the J gene TRBJ2-3, with D tentatively TRBD1 or TRBD2 (5 bases each). The CDR3 runs to 15 residues. Germline values: CDR1 SGHDT, CDR2 YYEEEE. Trimming stripped 3 bases from V and 1 base from J, with 12 bases between. The CDR3 reads CASSSGTQGTDTQYF. The CDR3 DNA follows: TGTGCCAGCAGCTCCGGGACCCAAGGCACAGATACGCAGTATTTT.

The V and J genes are TRBV7-8 and TRBJ2-3, with 8 nucleotides matching TRBD2. V was clipped by 3 bases and J by 4 bases; unmatched bases: 15. The CDR3 totals 18 residues. Germline loops: CDR1 SGHVS, CDR2 FQNEAQ. The CDR3 loop reads CASSFTYRLARRADTQYF. CDR3 coding DNA: TGTGCCAGCAGCTTTACTTATCGACTAGCGCGAAGGGCAGATACGCAGTATTTT.

The CDR3 DNA reads as TGTGCCAGTAGTACATTCGGACTAGCGGTATACAATGAGCAGTTCTTC. As protein: CASSTFGLAVYNEQFF. The chain is built from TRBV19 and TRBJ2-1, with 10 bases aligning to TRBD2. V shed 4 bases, J shed 4 bases, and the junction held 7 bases outside the gene matches. The CDR3 is made up of 16 amino acids. Germline-derived CDR1 and CDR2 are LNHDA and SQIVND (reference sequence).

V gene TRBV7-9 combines with J gene TRBJ1-1; 8 bases map to TRBD1. Germline V gene lookup returns CDR1 SEHNR and CDR2 FQNEAQ (reference sequence). This CDR3 contains 18 residues. J gave up 2 bases and V 4 bases, and 15 bases lay outside the gene matches. CDR3 nucleotides: TGTGCCAGCAGCTCCGGACAGGGAATATTAAGTGGTAACACTGAAGCTTTCTTT. Its protein product is CASSSGQGILSGNTEAFF. Variable domain in full (rest from reference TRBV7-9 and TRBJ1-1): DTGVSQNPRHKITKRGQNVTFRCDPISEHNRLYWYRQTLGQGPEFLTYFQNEAQLEKSRLLSDRFSAERPKGSFSTLEIQRTEQGDSAMYLCASSSGQGILSGNTEAFFGQGTRLTVV.

The V gene is TRBV19, the J gene TRBJ2-2; D is possibly TRBD1 (5 bases). This CDR3 contains 14 residues. Trimming shortened V by 2 bases and J by 1 base, and 5 bases separated the two germline ends. Germline V gene lookup returns CDR1 LNHDA and CDR2 SQIVND (reference sequence). The CDR3 DNA reads TGTGCCAGTAGTATAAGGGGGAACACCGGGGAGCTGTTTTTT. Its translation: CASSIRGNTGELFF.

Remarks on this clone: This specimen includes other DNA sequences encoding the same CDR3. The V gene is TRBV28, the J gene TRBJ2-1; 7 nucleotides match TRBD1. This CDR3 is built from 12 residues. CDR1 and CDR2 from the germline V gene are MDHEN and SYDVKM. The V segment lost 5 bases and the J segment 9 bases; nucleotides outside the gene matches: 4. The CDR3 sequence: CASSLDRVEQFF. The CDR3 DNA sequence: TGTGCCAGCAGTCTTGACAGGGTTGAGCAGTTCTTC. Full variable domain (rest looked up from reference TRBV28 and TRBJ2-1): DVKVTQSSRYLVKRTGEKVFLECVQDMDHENMFWYRQDPGLGLRLIYFSYDVKMKEKGDIPEGYSVSREKKERFSLILESASTNQTSMYLCASSLDRVEQFFGPGTRLTVL.

The DNA for the CDR3 is TGTGCCAGCAGTTTTTATACGCTAGCGGATGGGAGCTCCTACAATGAGCAGTTCTTC. Translated, it gives CASSFYTLADGSSYNEQFF. The chain carries TRBV27 and TRBJ2-1, with 7 positions matching TRBD2. Per the germline V gene, CDR1 is MNHEY and CDR2 is SMNVEV (reference sequence). The trim removed 3 bases at V and 0 bases at J, leaving 14 bases unmatched. The CDR3 has 19 residues.

This clone is a singleton in its sample. This chain links TRBV7-9 with TRBJ2-2; TRBD2 matches at 14 bases. V lost 7 bases and J lost 7; bases outside the gene matches: 11. The CDR3 runs 17 residues. From germline, CDR1 is SEHNR and CDR2 FQNEAQ (reference sequence). DNA for the CDR3: TGTGCCAGCAACCCGGGACTAGCGGGAGTAGTGGGCGGGGAGCTGTTTTTT. It is translated as CASNPGLAGVVGGELFF.

The chain couples TRBV27 to TRBJ2-1; 8 bases line up with TRBD1. The J segment lost 8 bases and the V segment lost 5 bases, leaving 14 bases of the junction unmatched. The length of the CDR3 is 16 residues. Germline V CDR1 and CDR2: MNHEY, SMNVEV (reference sequence). The DNA for the CDR3 is TGTGCCAGCAGTCCGATGGACAGGGTGAAGAGGCATGAGCAGTTCTTC. Its translation: CASSPMDRVKRHEQFF.

Details on this clone: Additional DNA sequences in this sample encode the identical CDR3. For the CDR3, the DNA is TGTGCCAGCAGTTTATCCCTGGGGGGCACTGAAGCTTTCTTT. This encodes CASSLSLGGTEAFF. The gene calls are TRBV28 and TRBJ1-1; perhaps TRBD1 as D (5 bases). V was clipped by 1 base and J by 4 bases, with 10 bases between them. Germline CDR1 MDHEN, CDR2 SYDVKM. The CDR3 extends over 14 amino acids.

The rearrangement joins TRBV4-3 to TRBJ2-7, with D possibly being TRBD2 (7 bases). Germline-derived CDR1 and CDR2 are LGHNA and YSLEER. V was shortened by 1 base and J by 4 bases, with 14 bases between the two germline ends. The CDR3 has 15 amino acids. As DNA, the CDR3 is TGCGCCAGCAGCCAAGTTGAGGGGGAGGGGTACGAGCAGTACTTC. Its translation: CASSQVEGEGYEQYF.